The 26 T cell receptor beta chains given below trace back to one sample, sequenced in a study of shared clonotypes between healthy human individuals (dated by TCRdb to about 2020). Libraries were made using the immunoSEQ multiplex PCR assay. In its TCRdb copy, this immuneACCESS table keeps in-frame sequences only and misses some clones. Where compared with another copy, unresolved V genes explain less than half of these, and the others have no known cause. The sample has around 640,000 clones on record, 90% to 97% of them singletons. The ten biggest clones cover less than 0.12% of the sample. CD8 naive samples were obtained by positive selection for CCR7 among CD45RO-negative cells, yielding a CD45RA+CCR7+ population from which TemRA cells were excluded. Sample: naive CD8+ T cells sorted from blood. The cell subset or site label, read with the paper, signifies: CD45RA+CCR7+. The receptor set was obtained from a woman in her twenties or thirties in good health.

The chain couples TRBV5-6 to TRBJ2-1, with D perhaps matching TRBD1 (6 bases). Germline lookup yields CDR1 SGHDT and CDR2 YYEEEE. The CDR3 consists of 16 residues. V lost 4 bases and J 4 bases, leaving 18 bases between the germline ends. This CDR3 is CASSGGFKNLYNEQFF. The CDR3 DNA is TGTGCCAGCAGCGGGGGCTTTAAAAACCTATACAATGAGCAGTTCTTC.

This clone has only a few counts. This chain links TRBV27 with TRBJ2-7; no clear D. The CDR3 has 12 amino acids. Germline CDR1 and CDR2: MNHEY and SMNVEV (reference sequence). Trimming took 4 bases from V and 0 from J, leaving 4 bases between them. The CDR3 protein is CASSSPSYEQYF. The DNA of the CDR3 is TGTGCCAGCAGTTCCCCCTCCTACGAGCAGTACTTC.

The gene calls are TRBV27 and TRBJ2-3, with D perhaps matching TRBD1 or TRBD2 (5 bases each). Germline V gene sequence: CDR1 MNHEY, CDR2 SMNVEV (reference sequence). The CDR3 runs to 16 residues. V shed 3 bases and J shed 1 base, with 14 bases lying between them. CDR3 sequence reads: CASSFRGRGGTDTQYF. In nucleotides, the CDR3 is TGTGCCAGCAGTTTTAGAGGCCGAGGGGGCACAGATACGCAGTATTTT.

The rearrangement joins TRBV5-1 to TRBJ2-6; tentatively, D is TRBD1 (5 bases). V was shortened by 4 bases and J by 1 base, with 24 bases between the two germline ends. Germline V gene sequence: CDR1 SGHRS, CDR2 YFSETQ. This CDR3 has 20 amino acids. CDR3 region: CASSPKHQGNPPSGANVLTF. The CDR3 DNA sequence: TGCGCCAGCAGCCCGAAACACCAGGGAAACCCCCCGTCTGGGGCCAACGTCCTGACTTTC.

The genes are TRBV9 and TRBJ2-1; 14 bases match TRBD2. The CDR3 spans 16 residues. V lost 3 bases and J lost 7; bases outside the gene matches: 6. The germline V gene has CDR1 SGDLS and CDR2 YYNGEE. Written as DNA, the CDR3 is TGTGCCAGCAGCGCCGGGGGGACTAGCGGGAGTAATGAGCAGTTCTTC. This gives the protein CASSAGGTSGSNEQFF.

The chain is built from TRBV6-5 and TRBJ1-5; no firm D call. With 6 bases removed from V and 0 bases from J, the gap between germline ends came to 6 bases. CDR3 size: 13 residues. Germline assignment: CDR1 MNHEY and CDR2 SVGAGI. The CDR3 region has the DNA TGTGCCAGCAGGTACAATAGCAATCAGCCCCAGCATTTT. This codes for CASRYNSNQPQHF.

The CDR3 region is CAWRPSPTSGRQETQYF. Written as DNA, the CDR3 is TGTGCCTGGAGACCAAGCCCGACTAGCGGGAGGCAAGAGACCCAGTACTTC. The chain combines TRBV30 with TRBJ2-5; 13 nucleotides line up with TRBD2. The CDR3 totals 17 residues. Trimming removed 3 bases from V and 2 bases from J; junction bases left unmatched: 9. Germline-derived CDR1 and CDR2 are GTSNPN and SVGIG (reference sequence).

Concerning this clone itself: This sample includes further DNA sequences coding for the same CDR3. The chain links TRBV30 to TRBJ2-7; 7 nucleotides match TRBD2. This CDR3 comprises 13 residues. After removal of 0 bases from V and 2 bases from J, the junction contained 1 base not matched to a gene. Germline CDR1 GTSNPN, CDR2 SVGIG (reference sequence). The CDR3 DNA reads as TGTGCCTGGAGTGTGGGGACTACCTACGAGCAGTACTTC. Amino acid sequence: CAWSVGTTYEQYF. Full variable domain (outside the CDR3, taken from reference TRBV30 and TRBJ2-7): SQTIHQWPATLVQPVGSPLSLECTVEGTSNPNLYWYRQAAGRGLQLLFYSVGIGQISSEVPQNLSASRPQDRQFILSSKKLLLSDSGFYLCAWSVGTTYEQYFGPGTRLTVT.

The rearrangement joins TRBV6-5 to TRBJ2-6, with a weak D call TRBD2 (5 bases). CDR3 length: 14 residues. The V end lost 5 bases, the J end lost 4 bases, and 9 bases lay between the germline ends. Per germline, CDR1 MNHEY and CDR2 SVGAGI. DNA of the CDR3: TGTGCCAGCAGTACCCCGGGGGGGGCCAACGTCCTGACTTTC. Its translation is CASSTPGGANVLTF.

The chain couples TRBV15 to TRBJ2-3, with D possibly called TRBD1 or TRBD2 (5 bases each). The germline gives CDR1 LNHNV, CDR2 YYDKDF (reference sequence). The CDR3 contains 15 residues. The germline V and J ends were trimmed by 6 bases and 1 base, with 14 bases remaining between them. The CDR3: CATSGTRGRTDTQYF. The DNA of the CDR3 is TGTGCCACCAGTGGAACCCGGGGCCGCACAGATACGCAGTATTTT.

The chain links TRBV5-6 to TRBJ2-7, with a tentative D call TRBD1 (5 bases). V was pared by 4 bases and J by 2 bases, with 22 bases between. This CDR3 spans 17 amino acids. The germline V gene encodes CDR1 SGHDT and CDR2 YYEEEE. CDR3 loop: CASSQGPRELVPYEQYF. CDR3 DNA sequence: TGTGCCAGCAGCCAAGGCCCCAGGGAACTGGTACCCTACGAGCAGTACTTC.

The chain employs TRBV19 and TRBJ2-1; D possibly corresponds to TRBD2 (6 bases). The germline CDR1 and CDR2 sequences are LNHDA and SQIVND (reference sequence). CDR3 length: 12 residues. V lost 1 base and J lost 8, with 6 bases in between. This CDR3 is CASSIGGDEQFF. As DNA, the CDR3 is TGTGCCAGTAGTATAGGGGGGGATGAGCAGTTCTTC.

The chain carries TRBV27 and TRBJ2-7; D is possibly TRBD1 or TRBD2 (5 bases each). With 3 bases removed from V and 0 bases from J, the gap between germline ends came to 15 bases. The CDR3 loop spans 16 amino acids. Germline CDR1 and CDR2: MNHEY and SMNVEV (reference sequence). The CDR3 nucleotides are TGTGCCAGCAGTTTCATGAGGGGCTCCCACTCCTACGAGCAGTACTTC. It yields the protein CASSFMRGSHSYEQYF.

This clone occurred once. V is TRBV19 and J is TRBJ2-5, with D possibly being TRBD1 (6 bases). The assigned J gene may be wrong: the sequence end matches TRBJ2-7 better. This CDR3 has 15 residues. The germline V gene has CDR1 LNHDA and CDR2 SQIVND (reference sequence). Written as DNA, the CDR3 is TGTGCCAGTAGTACCCTCGCAGGGGATTCCTACGAGCAGTACTTC. Translated: CASSTLAGDSYEQYF.

The rearrangement joins TRBV7-9 to TRBJ2-3, with unresolved D. The CDR3 is 13 residues long. V lost 5 bases and J lost 4, with 10 bases in between. Germline V gene data show CDR1 as SEHNR and CDR2 as FQNEAQ (reference sequence). CDR3 region: CASSPHRADTQYF. In nucleotides, the CDR3 is TGTGCCAGCAGCCCCCATAGGGCAGATACGCAGTATTTT.

The chain employs TRBV19 and TRBJ2-1, with D maybe TRBD2 (6 bases). V was trimmed by 5 bases and J by 5 bases, leaving 16 bases between them. The CDR3 has 15 residues. From germline, CDR1 is LNHDA and CDR2 SQIVND (reference sequence). This CDR3 is CASSGAGLTHNEQFF. DNA of the CDR3: TGTGCCAGTAGTGGGGCGGGACTTACTCACAATGAGCAGTTCTTC.

V usage is TRBV28 and J usage is TRBJ2-7; D perhaps matches TRBD2 (6 bases). CDR1 and CDR2 from the germline V gene are MDHEN and SYDVKM. This CDR3 region has 14 residues. Trimming shortened V by 3 bases and J by 6 bases, and 15 bases separated the two germline ends. The CDR3: CASSFGFGGIEQYF. CDR3 in DNA: TGTGCCAGCAGTTTTGGGTTCGGAGGGATCGAGCAGTACTTC.

This chain uses TRBV7-8 with TRBJ1-1; 8 positions agree with TRBD1. Germline values: CDR1 SGHVS, CDR2 FQNEAQ. The length of the CDR3 is 16 residues. With 6 bases clipped from V and 2 bases from J, the junction kept 11 bases outside the gene matches. The CDR3 sequence is CASSYPPGQGNTEAFF. The CDR3 bases are TGTGCCAGCAGTTACCCTCCCGGACAGGGTAACACTGAAGCTTTCTTT.

V gene TRBV2 combines with J gene TRBJ2-2; weak D call: TRBD2 (5 bases). V was clipped by 4 bases and J by 2 bases, with 8 bases between them. Germline V gene data show CDR1 as SNHLY and CDR2 as FYNNEI. The CDR3 has 14 residues. The CDR3 coding sequence is TGTGCCAGCAGTGCCGGGATAAACACCGGGGAGCTGTTTTTT. Its translation: CASSAGINTGELFF.

V usage is TRBV27 and J usage is TRBJ2-5, with D perhaps matching TRBD1 or TRBD2 (5 bases each). The CDR3 loop spans 14 amino acids. Between the trimmed V and J ends, which lost 4 bases and 5 bases, there was a span of 14 bases. The V gene's germline CDR1 is MNHEY and CDR2 SMNVEV (reference sequence). Written as DNA, the CDR3 is TGTGCCAGCAGTTCGGGGACGCGCGCGGAGACCCAGTACTTC. Protein sequence: CASSSGTRAETQYF.

CDR3 coding DNA: TGTGCCAGCACCCCCCGAGAGGACGTAAACCAAGAGACCCAGTACTTC. Translating gives CASTPREDVNQETQYF. The V and J genes are TRBV25-1 and TRBJ2-5; D unclear. The CDR3 covers 16 residues. The ends were cut back, 7 bases at V and 0 bases at J, with 18 bases in the middle. Per germline, CDR1 MGHDK and CDR2 SYGVNS. The full variable domain, in which reference TRBV25-1 and TRBJ2-5 provide the parts outside the CDR3, is EADIYQTPRYLVIGTGKKITLECSQTMGHDKMYWYQQDPGMELHLIHYSYGVNSTEKGDLSSESTVSRIRTEHFPLTLESARPSHTSQYLCASTPREDVNQETQYFGPGTRLLVL.

V is TRBV29-1 and J is TRBJ1-2; TRBD1 might be the D (5 bases). Germline-derived CDR1 and CDR2 are SQVTM and ANQGSEA. CDR3 size: 13 residues. V dropped 5 bases and J dropped 2 bases, with 12 bases sitting between them. Written as DNA, the CDR3 is TGCAGCGTTTACGACAGCGGCAACTATGGCTACACCTTC. Residues: CSVYDSGNYGYTF.

The chain uses TRBV9 and TRBJ2-2; 12 nucleotides align to TRBD2. The ends lost 2 bases at V and 5 bases at J; junction bases unmatched: 4. Germline V gene sequence: CDR1 SGDLS, CDR2 YYNGEE. This CDR3 has 16 amino acids. The CDR3 is CASSVSGLAGTGELFF. The CDR3 region has the DNA TGTGCCAGCAGCGTCTCAGGACTAGCGGGGACCGGGGAGCTGTTTTTT.

The genes are TRBV6-5 and TRBJ2-5; possible D gene TRBD2, 6 bases. Deletions cut 7 bases from V and 1 base from J, with 13 bases between. The CDR3 loop spans 14 amino acids. Per the germline V gene, CDR1 is MNHEY and CDR2 is SVGAGI. The CDR3 region is CASTPGTPQETQYF. CDR3 sequence (DNA): TGTGCCAGCACCCCCGGGACTCCCCAAGAGACCCAGTACTTC.

The CDR3 sequence is CASSGSGRAPNEQFF. Here the CDR3 DNA reads TGTGCCAGCAGTGGCAGCGGGAGGGCCCCCAATGAGCAGTTCTTC. J is TRBJ2-1 and V is TRBV28, with 10 bases matching TRBD2. The germline CDR1 and CDR2 sequences are MDHEN and SYDVKM. This CDR3 spans 15 amino acids. V lost 5 bases to trimming and J lost 6 bases; unmatched junction nucleotides: 7.

This chain links TRBV27 with TRBJ2-7; 10 bases align to TRBD2. The germline CDR1 and CDR2 sequences are MNHEY and SMNVEV (reference sequence). The CDR3 has 16 residues. Unmatched junction bases numbered 9, after V lost 5 bases and J lost 2 bases. The CDR3 DNA is TGTGCCAGCAGTCCGTTGAGCGGGAGGGCCCCCTACGAGCAGTACTTC. Translation gives CASSPLSGRAPYEQYF.